A selection of T cell receptor beta chains follows, all from one sample in a study of cytomegalovirus exposure and HLA in healthy donors. Some clones are missing from TCRdb's copy, which holds only in-frame ones; the method was immunoSEQ multiplex PCR. Here the sample spans over 120,000 clones, approximately 86% being singletons. Input material: PBMCs. Every receptor here comes from a young man in good health and CMV-seropositive. The CDR3 runs from the conserved cysteine through the conserved F or W. The size entry is marked missing in some rows and otherwise reads once, few, many or a size class.

CDR3,size,V,length
CSQTGGTEAFF,once,TRBV20-1,11
CASSPTGDSYNEQFF,.,TRBV18,15
CASSLSGGANEQFF,.,TRBV7-3,14
CASSAWDTEKLFF,once,TRBV9,13
CASNPAGVFTGELFF,.,TRBV2,15
CAWSVGIGQDHTCRETQYF,.,TRBV30,19
CASSPHQAGPSYEQYF,.,TRBV7-6,16
CASSFTGEGNQPQHF,.,TRBV5-4,15
CASSEWESSPLHF,few,TRBV6-1,13
CASSAHRTGDTEAFF,.,TRBV6-1,15
CASSSIDRATNEKLFF,once,TRBV28,16
CASGLVRGGGQPQHF,.,TRBV12-5,15
CASSFYTGAFYGYTF,.,TRBV5-5,15
CASSQLAGTGELFF,.,TRBV5-1,14
CASSSSATRSSGNTIYF,once,TRBV19,17
CASVPRQGDNYGYTF,.,TRBV6-1,15
CASSLARGQTTYGYTF,.,TRBV7-2,16
CASSPLAGGNEQFF,.,TRBV18,14
CASSLEGQGSHWRGVTGELFF,.,TRBV5-1,21
CASSLEGQNYGYTF,.,TRBV4-1,14
CATSRDRVTANEKLFF,.,TRBV15,16
CASSSSDSWNQPQHF,.,TRBV7-9,15
CASSLGQTNNYGYTF,once,TRBV6-6,15
CASSHSGGGTDTQYF,.,TRBV4-2,15
CASSLQEGYGYTF,.,TRBV6-4,13
CASSVKEDFLYEQYF,.,TRBV7-6,15
CASSLGTNLYNEQFF,.,TRBV5-4,15